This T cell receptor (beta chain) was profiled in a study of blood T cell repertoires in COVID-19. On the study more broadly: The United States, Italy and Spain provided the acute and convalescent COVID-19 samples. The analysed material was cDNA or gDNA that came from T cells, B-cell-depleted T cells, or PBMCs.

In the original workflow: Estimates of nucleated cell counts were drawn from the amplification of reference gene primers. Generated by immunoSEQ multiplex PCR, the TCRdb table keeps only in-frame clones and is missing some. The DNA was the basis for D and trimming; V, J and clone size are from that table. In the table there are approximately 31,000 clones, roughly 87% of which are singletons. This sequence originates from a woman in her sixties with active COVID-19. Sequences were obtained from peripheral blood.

The CDR3 nucleotides are TGTGCCAGTAGTATCGGCCGGGACAGGAGCTATGGCTACACCTTC. Translating gives CASSIGRDRSYGYTF. The chain uses TRBV19 and TRBJ1-2, with TRBD1 identical over 8 bases. The germline CDR1 and CDR2 sequences are LNHDA and SQIVND (reference sequence). V lost 3 bases and J lost 4; bases outside the gene matches: 7. This CDR3 spans 15 amino acids.